The clone carrying this T cell receptor beta chain has at least ten counts. J gave up 3 bases and V 4 bases, and 2 bases lay outside the gene matches. The CDR3 consists of 13 residues. The germline gives CDR1 SGHRS, CDR2 YFSETQ. The data originate from a study of T-cell reconstitution after alpha-beta-depleted transplantation in children. Unique molecular identifiers were used to barcode this TCRbeta library. TCRdb fed the PCR reads into MiXCR, producing one record per CDR3 protein. Of some 300,000 distinct CDR3 sequences listed, about a tenth are singletons. The source of this sequence is a human donor who donated a stem cell graft to a child with acute lymphoblastic leukemia. The starting material was PBMCs from the stem cell graft donor, obtained from the stem cell graft. The chain has TRBV5-1 and TRBJ1-1, with 8 positions matching TRBD1. The CDR3 DNA reads TGCGCCAGCAGCGCGACAGGGGACACTGAAGCTTTCTTT. This gives the protein CASSATGDTEAFF.